The clone carrying this T cell receptor beta chain was found a few times. Its matching antigen is unknown. The source of the sample is a study of T cell responses to AZD1222 COVID-19 vaccine. Study-wide points: Spike-specific TCR breadth and depth both grew after two AZD1222 doses. CD4 TCRs linked to vaccination spanned spike, dominating at 160-218 and 743-854. Possibly, clonal diversity was underestimated; donors were largely white British and included more females.

Second-dose intervals near 4 or 12 weeks were combined. Germline-derived CDR1 and CDR2 are SGHRS and YFSETQ. This CDR3 region has 15 residues. V lost 2 bases and J lost 2, with 11 bases in between. The data were produced by immunoSEQ multiplex PCR, yet TCRdb's version contains in-frame clones alone and is incomplete. The table has approximately 200,000 clones, approximately 93% seen once. The rearrangement uses TRBV5-1 and TRBJ1-3, with D hard to call. The sequence was obtained from an adult who received the AZD1222 COVID-19 vaccine. The sequencing here drew on peripheral blood, taken 28 days after the second AZD1222 dose. The CDR3 loop reads CASSLDIFAGNTIYF. The CDR3 region has the DNA TGCGCCAGCAGCTTAGATATATTCGCTGGAAACACCATATATTTT. Using reference TRBV5-1 and TRBJ1-3 for the parts outside the CDR3, the full variable domain is KAGVTQTPRYLIKTRGQQVTLSCSPISGHRSVSWYQQTPGQGLQFLFEYFSETQRNKGNFPGRFSGRQFSNSRSEMNVSTLELGDSALYLCASSLDIFAGNTIYFGEGSWLTVV.